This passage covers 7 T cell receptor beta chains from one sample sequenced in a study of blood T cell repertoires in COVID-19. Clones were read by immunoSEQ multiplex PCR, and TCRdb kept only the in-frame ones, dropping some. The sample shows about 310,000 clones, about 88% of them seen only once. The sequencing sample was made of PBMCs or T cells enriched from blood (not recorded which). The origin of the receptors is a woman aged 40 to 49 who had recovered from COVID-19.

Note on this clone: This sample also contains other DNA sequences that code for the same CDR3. The CDR3 reads CASSVSPRGTDTQYF. The CDR3 coding sequence is TGTGCCAGCAGCGTTTCCCCCCGGGGAACAGATACGCAGTATTTT. This sequence joins TRBV9 and TRBJ2-3; possible D gene TRBD2, 5 bases. In germline, CDR1 is SGDLS, CDR2 YYNGEE. CDR3 length: 15 residues. Trimming took 2 bases from V and 3 from J, leaving 13 bases between them.

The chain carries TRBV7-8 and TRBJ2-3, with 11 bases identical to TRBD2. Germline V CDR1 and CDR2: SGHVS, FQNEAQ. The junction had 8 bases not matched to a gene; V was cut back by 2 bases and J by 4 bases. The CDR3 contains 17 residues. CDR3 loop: CASSLRETSGISDTQYF. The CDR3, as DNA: TGTGCCAGCAGCTTACGGGAGACTAGCGGGATCTCAGATACGCAGTATTTT. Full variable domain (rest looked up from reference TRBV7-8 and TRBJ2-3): GAGVSQSPRYKVAKRGQDVALRCDPISGHVSLFWYQQALGQGPEFLTYFQNEAQLDKSGLPSDRFFAERPEGSVSTLKIQRTQQEDSAVYLCASSLRETSGISDTQYFGPGTRLTVL.

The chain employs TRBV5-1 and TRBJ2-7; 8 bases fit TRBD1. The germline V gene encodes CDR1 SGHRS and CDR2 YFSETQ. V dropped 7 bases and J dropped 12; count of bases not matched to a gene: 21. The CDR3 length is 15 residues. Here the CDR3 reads CASARQEGTGGSLYF. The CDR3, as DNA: TGCGCCAGCGCTAGGCAGGAGGGGACAGGTGGAAGTCTGTACTTC. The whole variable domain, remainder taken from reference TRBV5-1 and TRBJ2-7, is KAGVTQTPRYLIKTRGQQVTLSCSPISGHRSVSWYQQTPGQGLQFLFEYFSETQRNKGNFPGRFSGRQFSNSRSEMNVSTLELGDSALYLCASARQEGTGGSLYFGPGTRLTVT.

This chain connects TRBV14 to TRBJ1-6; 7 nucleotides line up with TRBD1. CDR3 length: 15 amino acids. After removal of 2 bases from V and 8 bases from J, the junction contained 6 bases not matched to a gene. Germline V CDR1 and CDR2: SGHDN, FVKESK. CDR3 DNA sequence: TGTGCCAGCAGCCAACCCTACCAGGGGGATTCACCCCTCCACTTT. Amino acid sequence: CASSQPYQGDSPLHF.

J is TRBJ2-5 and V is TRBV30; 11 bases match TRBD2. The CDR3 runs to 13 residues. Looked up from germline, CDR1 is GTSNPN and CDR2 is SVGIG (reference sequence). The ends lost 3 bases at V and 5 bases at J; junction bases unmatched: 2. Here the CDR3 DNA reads TGTGCCTGGAGACTAGCGGGAGTTGAGACCCAGTACTTC. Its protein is CAWRLAGVETQYF.

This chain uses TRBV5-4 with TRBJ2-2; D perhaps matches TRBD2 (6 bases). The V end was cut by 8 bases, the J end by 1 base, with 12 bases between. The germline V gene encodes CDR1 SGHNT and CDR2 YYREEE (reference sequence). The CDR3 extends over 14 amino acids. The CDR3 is CASARDLNTGELFF. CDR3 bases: TGTGCCAGTGCTCGGGACTTGAACACCGGGGAGCTGTTTTTT.

The CDR3 here is CASSWGLAGGTGELFF. CDR3 nucleotide sequence: TGTGCCAGCAGCTGGGGACTAGCGGGGGGTACCGGGGAGCTGTTTTTT. The gene calls are TRBV5-4 and TRBJ2-2, with 15 bases that match TRBD2. The CDR3 is 16 amino acids. Germline values: CDR1 SGHNT, CDR2 YYREEE (reference sequence). The V and J ends lost 3 bases and 5 bases, in that order; junction bases with no gene match: 2.